This T cell receptor (beta chain) was recorded in a study of blood T cell repertoires in COVID-19. Profiling relied on immunoSEQ multiplex PCR, and the TCRdb table lists in-frame clones only, not all of them. The sample records a few hundred thousand clones, about 90% being singletons. Trimming took 3 bases from V and 8 from J, leaving 14 bases between them. This CDR3 comprises 13 residues. Germline CDR1 reads SGHNT; CDR2 reads YYREEE (reference sequence). The sequence came from a woman between 25 and 40 years old with COVID-19, enrolled during active disease. Sequencing was performed on peripheral blood. The chain employs TRBV5-4 and TRBJ1-2; D perhaps matches TRBD1 (6 bases). CDR3 nucleotides: TGTGCCAGCAGCTACGGGGACATACAAGGCTACACCTTC. Its translation is CASSYGDIQGYTF.